These 29 T cell receptor beta chains originate from one sample sequenced in a study of T cells in Graves' hyperthyroidism and ophthalmopathy. TCR beta CDR3 region amplification was performed from RNA transcripts. First-round RT-PCR with HTBI primers amplified the TCR CDR3 region. TCRdb re-called the multiplex PCR reads through MiXCR, storing one row per CDR3 protein. The data hold more than 500,000 distinct CDR3 sequences, with 15% to 20% observed a single time. Sequencing was performed on blood. These receptors originate from a woman aged 30 to 39 with Graves' hyperthyroidism.

This clonotype was found a few times. The chain couples TRBV10-2 to TRBJ1-2; 7 positions match TRBD1. V lost 7 bases to trimming and J lost 8 bases; unmatched junction nucleotides: 7. CDR1 is WSHSY, CDR2 SAAADI, per germline. This CDR3 is built from 12 residues. The CDR3 bases are TGCGCCAGCACCAACAGGGGAGGGGGCTACACCTTC. Its translation: CASTNRGGGYTF.

There are a few counts of this clonotype. The chain is built from TRBV7-9 and TRBJ1-2, with unresolved D. The CDR3 has 14 residues. CDR1 is SEHNR and CDR2 is FQNEAQ in the germline V gene (reference sequence). V lost 5 bases and J lost 3, with 13 bases in between. The CDR3 here is CASSKDVVDYGYTF. CDR3 nucleotides: TGTGCCAGCAGCAAAGACGTGGTTGACTATGGCTACACCTTC.

This clonotype was counted a single time. The J gene is TRBJ2-1, the V gene TRBV28, with TRBD2 matching 11 bases. This CDR3 has 18 residues. In germline, CDR1 is MDHEN, CDR2 SYDVKM. V lost 3 bases and J lost 6; bases outside the gene matches: 13. The CDR3 sequence is CASSLLAGGLIFSNEQFF. For the CDR3, the DNA is TGTGCCAGCAGTTTGCTAGCGGGAGGCTTAATTTTTTCCAATGAGCAGTTCTTC.

Ten or more counts support this clonotype. The gene calls are TRBV6-1 and TRBJ2-7; D unclear. The CDR3 has 14 residues. Between the trimmed V and J ends, which lost 5 bases and 1 base, there was a span of 12 bases. The germline CDR1 and CDR2 sequences are MNHNS and SASEGT. For the CDR3, the DNA is TGTGCCAGCAGTTATCAGGTCAAGTCCTACGAGCAGTACTTC. It encodes CASSYQVKSYEQYF.

This clonotype occurred many times. CDR3 coding DNA: TGTGCCAGCAGCTTCGGGGGGGCAACTGAAGCTTTCTTT. It yields the protein CASSFGGATEAFF. The V gene is TRBV5-6, the J gene TRBJ1-1, with D tentatively TRBD1 (6 bases). V was cut by 2 bases and J by 5 bases, with 10 bases left in between. Per germline, CDR1 SGHDT and CDR2 YYEEEE. The CDR3 sequence is 13 residues long.

A few counts support this clonotype. The rearrangement joins TRBV7-9 to TRBJ2-1, with TRBD2 identical over 12 bases. The length of the CDR3 is 16 residues. Germline V gives CDR1 SEHNR, CDR2 FQNEAQ (reference sequence). V trimming: 3 bases; J trimming: 5 bases; junction bases outside the gene matches: 5. The CDR3 is CASSFLAGGGNNEQFF. The CDR3 nucleotides read TGTGCCAGCAGCTTTCTAGCGGGAGGGGGCAACAATGAGCAGTTCTTC.

This clonotype was found many times. This CDR3 is CASTGLAGDEQYF. In DNA, the CDR3 is TGTGCCAGCACGGGACTAGCGGGAGACGAGCAGTACTTC. The gene calls are TRBV2 and TRBJ2-7, with 14 bases matching TRBD2. V shed 7 bases and J 5 bases; nucleotides not matched to a gene: 1. The V gene's germline CDR1 is SNHLY and CDR2 FYNNEI. The CDR3 covers 13 residues.

There are a few counts of this clonotype. A read error may produce the germline difference seen at one junction end. The chain employs TRBV12-3 or TRBV12-4 and TRBJ2-2; possibly TRBD2 for D (6 bases). The CDR3 covers 14 residues. CDR3 DNA sequence: TGTGCCAGCACCATTAGCGGATCCACCGGGGGGCTGTTTTTT. This sequence encodes CASTISGSTGGLFF.

This rearrangement joins TRBV30 to TRBJ2-1; 7 bases agree with TRBD2. The junction had 2 bases not matched to a gene; V was cut back by 0 bases and J by 3 bases. Germline V CDR1 and CDR2: GTSNPN, SVGIG (reference sequence). The CDR3 length is 14 residues. CDR3 in DNA: TGTGCCTGGAGTGTCGGACTAGTCTACAATGAGCAGTTCTTC. Amino acids: CAWSVGLVYNEQFF.

The chain uses TRBV6-5 and TRBJ1-3, with D hard to call. This CDR3 contains 14 residues. The germline V and J ends were trimmed by 2 bases and 4 bases, with 9 bases remaining between them. The germline gives CDR1 MNHEY, CDR2 SVGAGI. DNA for the CDR3: TGTGCCAGCAGTTACATAATGGGCGGAAACACCATATATTTT. As protein: CASSYIMGGNTIYF.

V is TRBV7-9 and J is TRBJ2-2; D perhaps matches TRBD1 (6 bases). Germline V gene lookup returns CDR1 SEHNR and CDR2 FQNEAQ (reference sequence). V shed 8 bases and J shed 4 bases, with 17 bases lying between them. The CDR3 extends over 15 amino acids. The CDR3 protein is CASRPWTETTGELFF. The CDR3 bases are TGTGCCAGCCGCCCCTGGACAGAGACCACCGGGGAGCTGTTTTTT. The full variable domain, with the rest looked up from reference TRBV7-9 and TRBJ2-2, is DTGVSQNPRHKITKRGQNVTFRCDPISEHNRLYWYRQTLGQGPEFLTYFQNEAQLEKSRLLSDRFSAERPKGSFSTLEIQRTEQGDSAMYLCASRPWTETTGELFFGEGSRLTVL.

This chain joins TRBV30 and TRBJ2-1, with D possibly called TRBD1 or TRBD2 (5 bases each). The germline gives CDR1 GTSNPN, CDR2 SVGIG (reference sequence). This CDR3 region has 13 residues. V shed 8 bases and J shed 1 base, with 12 bases lying between them. CDR3 protein: CAGDARSYNEQFF. CDR3 bases: TGTGCCGGGGACGCTAGGTCCTACAATGAGCAGTTCTTC.

This clonotype has a count of ten or more. The chain is built from TRBV20-1 and TRBJ2-3, with TRBD2 matching 8 bases. The CDR3 has 15 residues. The junction had 8 bases not matched to a gene; V was cut back by 5 bases and J by 1 base. Germline CDR1 and CDR2: DFQATT and SNEGSKA (reference sequence). CDR3 sequence reads: CSAPGRAAGTDTQYF. CDR3 coding DNA: TGCAGTGCTCCCGGGAGGGCCGCCGGCACAGATACGCAGTATTTT.

This sequence joins TRBV4-1 and TRBJ2-1; 12 bases are a match to TRBD2. V lost 3 bases, J lost 5 bases, and 8 bases stayed unmatched. This CDR3 spans 17 amino acids. Looked up from germline, CDR1 is MGHRA and CDR2 is YSYEKL. The CDR3 nucleotides are TGCGCCAGCAGCCATAGACTAGCGGGAGATACGGACAATGAGCAGTTCTTC. Its protein product is CASSHRLAGDTDNEQFF.

This chain connects TRBV28 to TRBJ2-6; D unresolved. The CDR3 is 17 amino acids. CDR1 MDHEN and CDR2 SYDVKM come from the germline V gene. V was trimmed by 5 bases and J by 0 bases, leaving 14 bases between them. This CDR3 is CASSHVVATSGANVLTF. The DNA of the CDR3 is TGTGCCAGCAGTCATGTTGTGGCGACCTCTGGGGCCAACGTCCTGACTTTC.

The chain couples TRBV6-2 or TRBV6-3 to TRBJ2-1, with D tentatively TRBD2 (6 bases). Germline loops: CDR1 MNHEY, CDR2 SVGEGT. The CDR3 runs to 14 residues. Deletions cut 6 bases from V and 3 bases from J, with 12 bases between. The CDR3 loop is CASSPGRIYNEQFF. DNA of the CDR3: TGTGCCAGCAGCCCAGGGAGGATCTACAATGAGCAGTTCTTC.

This chain uses TRBV7-2 with TRBJ2-2, with D hard to call. Trimming left V 4 bases short and J 1 base short, with 19 bases between. Germline CDR1 and CDR2: SGHTA and FQGNSA. The CDR3 runs 18 residues. For the CDR3, the DNA is TGTGCCAGCAGCTCACTTAGGGTTTTAGGGTTGAACACCGGGGAGCTGTTTTTT. It is translated as CASSSLRVLGLNTGELFF.

In this sample, this clonotype turned up many times. In DNA, the CDR3 is TGTGCCAGCAGTTTGGGGCCGCTTTTTATAGGTAGCAATCAGCCCCAGCATTTT. Translating it yields CASSLGPLFIGSNQPQHF. The chain has TRBV12-3 or TRBV12-4 and TRBJ1-5; D is perhaps TRBD1 (5 bases). V shed 3 bases and J shed 0 bases, with 18 bases lying between them. The CDR3 runs 18 residues.

This clonotype was counted ten times or more. The chain employs TRBV20-1 and TRBJ1-5; D possibly corresponds to TRBD1 (6 bases). The germline V and J ends were trimmed by 0 bases and 0 bases, with 12 bases remaining between them. CDR3 size: 16 residues. Germline CDR1 reads DFQATT; CDR2 reads SNEGSKA (reference sequence). Here the CDR3 reads CSAREIQGYSNQPQHF. The CDR3 nucleotides are TGCAGTGCTAGAGAAATACAGGGATATAGCAATCAGCCCCAGCATTTT.

The table lists this clonotype with a few counts. The chain employs TRBV7-9 and TRBJ2-5; TRBD1 might be the D (5 bases). CDR1 and CDR2 from the germline V gene are SEHNR and FQNEAQ (reference sequence). Trimming cost V 0 bases and J 10 bases, with 12 bases left between them. CDR3 length: 13 amino acids. CDR3 bases: TGTGCCAGCAGCTTAGCGCTAAGGGGATACCAGTACTTC. Translated: CASSLALRGYQYF.

This clonotype was seen a single time. The chain carries TRBV12-3 or TRBV12-4 and TRBJ1-5; weak D call: TRBD1 (6 bases). The CDR3 runs 14 residues. V was pared by 7 bases and J by 1 base, with 11 bases between. CDR3 region: CASTQQGSNQPQHF. The CDR3 DNA follows: TGTGCCAGCACTCAACAGGGAAGCAATCAGCCCCAGCATTTT.

This clonotype was seen repeatedly, ten times or more. V usage is TRBV11-2 and J usage is TRBJ2-7, with TRBD2 matching 7 bases. The CDR3 runs to 14 residues. Germline V gives CDR1 SGHAT, CDR2 FQNNGV. The J segment lost 4 bases and the V segment lost 5 bases, leaving 8 bases of the junction unmatched. The CDR3 spells CASSTWGGSYEQYF. The CDR3 DNA is TGTGCCAGCAGCACCTGGGGCGGGAGTTACGAGCAGTACTTC.

Comments on this clonotype: At one boundary the junction diverges from the germline segment, which might be a read error. The chain is built from TRBV6-1 and TRBJ2-1; either TRBD1 or TRBD2 may fit D (6 bases each). The CDR3 contains 18 residues. The germline CDR1 and CDR2 sequences are MNHNS and SASEGT. The CDR3 DNA reads TGTGCCGGCAGTCCCTCCCGGGGGCAGAGCCTATCCTACAATGAGCAGTTCTTC. It translates to CAGSPSRGQSLSYNEQFF.

This clonotype was detected many times. The rearrangement uses TRBV28 and TRBJ2-7, with 8 bases that match TRBD1. CDR1 MDHEN and CDR2 SYDVKM come from the germline V gene. This CDR3 spans 16 amino acids. V lost 6 bases and J lost 5; bases outside the gene matches: 15. As DNA, the CDR3 is TGTGCCAGCAGCCCCGCCCCAGGGGGCTTGGGGGACGAGCAGTACTTC. Translated, it gives CASSPAPGGLGDEQYF.

Many counts were recorded for this clonotype. The chain uses TRBV28 and TRBJ2-7; D gene ambiguous. Germline lookup yields CDR1 MDHEN and CDR2 SYDVKM. V was shortened by 3 bases and J by 6 bases, with 15 bases between the two germline ends. There are 14 residues in the CDR3. The CDR3 here is CASSFRGVRGEQYF. The CDR3 DNA follows: TGTGCCAGCAGTTTCCGTGGCGTCCGAGGCGAGCAGTACTTC.

This clonotype was detected many times. The chain joins TRBV12-3 or TRBV12-4 to TRBJ1-2, with 10 bases identical to TRBD1. This CDR3 is 15 amino acids long. J lost 8 bases, V lost 3 bases, and 9 bases had no gene match. Here the CDR3 DNA reads TGTGCCAGCAGTTTCGGCTGGGACAGGGGAGGAGGCTACACCTTC. It translates to CASSFGWDRGGGYTF.

V and J are TRBV19 and TRBJ2-1; 7 bases match TRBD2. Per the germline V gene, CDR1 is LNHDA and CDR2 is SQIVND (reference sequence). The junction had 8 bases not matched to a gene; V was cut back by 1 base and J by 8 bases. This CDR3 is built from 15 residues. In nucleotides, the CDR3 is TGTGCCAGTAGTATAGGCGGGAGAGGGGTAGATGAGCAGTTCTTC. Protein product: CASSIGGRGVDEQFF.

As for this clonotype: Possible read error: a much larger clone is one base away. The rearrangement uses TRBV28 and TRBJ2-7; perhaps TRBD1 as D (6 bases). The germline gives CDR1 MDHEN, CDR2 SYDVKM. The CDR3 is made up of 12 amino acids. Between the trimmed V and J ends, which lost 4 bases and 4 bases, there was a span of 8 bases. The CDR3, as DNA: TGTGCCAGCAGTTACGGACAGTACGAGCAGTACTTC. This gives the protein CASSYGQYEQYF.

This sequence joins TRBV20-1 and TRBJ1-2; tentatively, D is TRBD1 (6 bases). The CDR3 runs to 12 residues. V was cut by 6 bases and J by 8 bases, with 16 bases left in between. Germline CDR1 is DFQATT and CDR2 is SNEGSKA (reference sequence). CDR3 nucleotide sequence: TGCAGTGCGATCCCAGGGGCTGGCGGCTACACCTTC. Its protein product is CSAIPGAGGYTF.